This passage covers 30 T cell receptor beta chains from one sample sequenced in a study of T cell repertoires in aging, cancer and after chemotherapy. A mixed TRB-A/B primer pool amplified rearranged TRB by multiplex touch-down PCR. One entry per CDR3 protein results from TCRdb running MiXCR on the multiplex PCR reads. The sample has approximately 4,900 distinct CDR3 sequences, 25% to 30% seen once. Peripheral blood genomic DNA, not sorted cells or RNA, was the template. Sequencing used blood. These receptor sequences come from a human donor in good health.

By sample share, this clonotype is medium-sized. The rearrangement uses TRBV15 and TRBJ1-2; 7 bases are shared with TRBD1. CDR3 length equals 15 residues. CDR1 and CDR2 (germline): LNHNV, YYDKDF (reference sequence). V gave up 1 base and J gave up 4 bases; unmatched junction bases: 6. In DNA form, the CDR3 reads TGTGCCACCAGCAGAGCCAGACAGGGAAGCTATGGCTACACCTTC. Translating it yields CATSRARQGSYGYTF.

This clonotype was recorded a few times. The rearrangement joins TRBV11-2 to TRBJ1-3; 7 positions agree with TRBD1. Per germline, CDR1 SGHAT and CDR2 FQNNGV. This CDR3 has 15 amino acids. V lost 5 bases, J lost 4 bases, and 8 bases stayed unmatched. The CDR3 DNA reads TGTGCCAGCAGCATTGCCAGGGGGGCGGGAAACACCATATATTTT. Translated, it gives CASSIARGAGNTIYF.

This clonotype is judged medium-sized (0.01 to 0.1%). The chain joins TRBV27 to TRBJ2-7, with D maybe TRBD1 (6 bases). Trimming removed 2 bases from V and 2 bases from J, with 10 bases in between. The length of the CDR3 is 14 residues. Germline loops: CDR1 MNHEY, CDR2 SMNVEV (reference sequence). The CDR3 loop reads CASSLEPGAYEQYF. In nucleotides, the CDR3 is TGTGCCAGCAGTTTAGAACCAGGGGCCTACGAGCAGTACTTC.

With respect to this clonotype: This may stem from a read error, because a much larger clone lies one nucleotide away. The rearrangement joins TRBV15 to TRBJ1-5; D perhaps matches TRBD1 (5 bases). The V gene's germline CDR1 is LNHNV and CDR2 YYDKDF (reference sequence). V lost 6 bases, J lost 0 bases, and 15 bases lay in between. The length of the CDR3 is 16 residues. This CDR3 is CATSRRTRNSNQPQHF. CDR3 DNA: TGTGCCACCAGTAGGAGGACACGGAATAGCAATCAGCCCCAGCATTTT.

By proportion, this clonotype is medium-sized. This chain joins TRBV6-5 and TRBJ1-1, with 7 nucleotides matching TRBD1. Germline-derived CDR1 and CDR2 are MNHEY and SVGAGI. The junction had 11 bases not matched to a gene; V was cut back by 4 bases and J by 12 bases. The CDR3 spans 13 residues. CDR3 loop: CASSSTGNSKTFF. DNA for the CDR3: TGTGCCAGCAGTTCGACAGGGAACAGCAAAACTTTCTTT.

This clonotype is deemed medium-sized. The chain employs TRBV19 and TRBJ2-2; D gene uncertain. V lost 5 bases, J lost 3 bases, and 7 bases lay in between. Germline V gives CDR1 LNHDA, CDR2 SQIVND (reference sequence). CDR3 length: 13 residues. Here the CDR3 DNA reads TGTGCCAGTAGTCACACCGACACCGGGGAGCTGTTTTTT. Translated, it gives CASSHTDTGELFF.

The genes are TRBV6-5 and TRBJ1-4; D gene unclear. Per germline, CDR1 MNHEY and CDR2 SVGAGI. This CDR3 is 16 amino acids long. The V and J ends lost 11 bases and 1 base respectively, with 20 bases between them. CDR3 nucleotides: TGTGCCTCCCAGAGAGGAGCATTTGGAACTAATGAAAAACTGTTTTTT. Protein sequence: CASQRGAFGTNEKLFF.

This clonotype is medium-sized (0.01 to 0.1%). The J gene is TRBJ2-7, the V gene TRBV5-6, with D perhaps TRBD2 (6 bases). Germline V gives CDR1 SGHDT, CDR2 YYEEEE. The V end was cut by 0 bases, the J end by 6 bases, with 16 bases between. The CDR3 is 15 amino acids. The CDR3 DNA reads TGTGCCAGCAGCTTGGAGGTTGGTAGGAGGGCCGAGCAGTACTTC. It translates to CASSLEVGRRAEQYF.

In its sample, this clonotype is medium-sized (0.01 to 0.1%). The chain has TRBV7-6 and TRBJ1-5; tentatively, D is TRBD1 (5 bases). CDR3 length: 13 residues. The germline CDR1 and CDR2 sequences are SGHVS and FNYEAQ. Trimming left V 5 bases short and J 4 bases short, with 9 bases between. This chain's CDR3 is CASSPTANQPQHF. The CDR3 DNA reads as TGTGCCAGCAGCCCGACAGCTAATCAGCCCCAGCATTTT.

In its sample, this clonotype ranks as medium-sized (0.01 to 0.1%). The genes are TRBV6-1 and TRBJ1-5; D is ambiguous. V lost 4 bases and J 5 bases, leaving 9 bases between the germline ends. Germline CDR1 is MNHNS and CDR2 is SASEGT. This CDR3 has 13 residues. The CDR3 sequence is CASSGIWDQPQHF. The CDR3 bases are TGTGCCAGCAGTGGAATCTGGGATCAGCCCCAGCATTTT.

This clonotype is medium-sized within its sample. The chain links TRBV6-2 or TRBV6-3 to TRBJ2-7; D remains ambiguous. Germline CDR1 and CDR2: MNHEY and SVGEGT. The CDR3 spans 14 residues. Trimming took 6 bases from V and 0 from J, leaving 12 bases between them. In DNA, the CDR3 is TGTGCCAGCAGGTCAACTTGGGTCTCCTACGAGCAGTACTTC. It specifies CASRSTWVSYEQYF.

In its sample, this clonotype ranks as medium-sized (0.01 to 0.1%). The CDR3 DNA is TGTGCCAGCAGCTTAGCGGGGGCTAAGGTGCAGTATTTT. This encodes CASSLAGAKVQYF. The rearrangement uses TRBV7-2 and TRBJ2-3; D possibly corresponds to TRBD1 (6 bases). V lost 0 bases to trimming and J lost 11 bases, with 12 bases between them. Germline lookup yields CDR1 SGHTA and CDR2 FQGNSA. This CDR3 region has 13 residues.

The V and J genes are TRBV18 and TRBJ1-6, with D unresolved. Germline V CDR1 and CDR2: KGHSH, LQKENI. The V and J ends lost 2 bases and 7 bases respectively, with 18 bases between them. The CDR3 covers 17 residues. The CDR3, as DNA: TGTGCCAGCTCACCATTACCCCCCACGTCCAGGAATTCACCCCTCCACTTT. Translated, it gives CASSPLPPTSRNSPLHF.

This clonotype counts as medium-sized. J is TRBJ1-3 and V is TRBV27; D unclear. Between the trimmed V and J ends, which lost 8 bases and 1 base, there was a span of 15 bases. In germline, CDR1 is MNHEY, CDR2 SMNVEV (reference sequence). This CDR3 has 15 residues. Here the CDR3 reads CASRPPPGSGNTIYF. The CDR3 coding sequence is TGTGCCAGCCGGCCCCCCCCGGGATCTGGAAACACCATATATTTT.

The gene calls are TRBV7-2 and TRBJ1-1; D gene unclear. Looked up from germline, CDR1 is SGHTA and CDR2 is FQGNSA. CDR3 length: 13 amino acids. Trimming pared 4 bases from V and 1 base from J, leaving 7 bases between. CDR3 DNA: TGTGCCAGCAGCTCCGTACAGAACACTGAAGCTTTCTTT. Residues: CASSSVQNTEAFF.

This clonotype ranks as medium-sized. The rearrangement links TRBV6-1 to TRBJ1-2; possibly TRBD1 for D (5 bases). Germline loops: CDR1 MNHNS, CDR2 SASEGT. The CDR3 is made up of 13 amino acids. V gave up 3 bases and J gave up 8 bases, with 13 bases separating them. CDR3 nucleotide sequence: TGTGCCAGCAGTGATACAGGACGAGGCGGCTACACCTTC. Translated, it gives CASSDTGRGGYTF.

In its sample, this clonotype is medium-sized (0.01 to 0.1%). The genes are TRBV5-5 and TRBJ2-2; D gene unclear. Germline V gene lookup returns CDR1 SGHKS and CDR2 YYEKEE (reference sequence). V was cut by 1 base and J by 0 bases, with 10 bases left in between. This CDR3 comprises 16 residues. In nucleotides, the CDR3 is TGTGCCAGCAGCTTGATAAACCCGGCGAACACCGGGGAGCTGTTTTTT. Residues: CASSLINPANTGELFF.

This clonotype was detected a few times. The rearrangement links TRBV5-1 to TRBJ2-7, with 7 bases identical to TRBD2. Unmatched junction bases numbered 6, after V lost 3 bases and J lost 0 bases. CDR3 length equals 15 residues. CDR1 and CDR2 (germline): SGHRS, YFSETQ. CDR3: CASSSLTSASYEQYF. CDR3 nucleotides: TGCGCCAGCAGCTCCTTAACTAGCGCCTCCTACGAGCAGTACTTC.

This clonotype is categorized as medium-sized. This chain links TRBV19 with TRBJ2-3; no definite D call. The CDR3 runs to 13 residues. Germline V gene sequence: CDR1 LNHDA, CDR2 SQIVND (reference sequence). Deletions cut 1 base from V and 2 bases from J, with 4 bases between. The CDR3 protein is CASSIGLTDTQYF. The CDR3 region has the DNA TGTGCCAGTAGTATAGGGCTCACAGATACGCAGTATTTT.

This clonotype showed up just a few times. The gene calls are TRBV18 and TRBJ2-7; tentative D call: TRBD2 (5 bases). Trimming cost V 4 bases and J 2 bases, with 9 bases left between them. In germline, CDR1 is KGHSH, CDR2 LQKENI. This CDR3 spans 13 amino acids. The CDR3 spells CASSLRETYEQYF. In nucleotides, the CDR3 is TGTGCCAGCTCACTTAGGGAGACCTACGAGCAGTACTTC.

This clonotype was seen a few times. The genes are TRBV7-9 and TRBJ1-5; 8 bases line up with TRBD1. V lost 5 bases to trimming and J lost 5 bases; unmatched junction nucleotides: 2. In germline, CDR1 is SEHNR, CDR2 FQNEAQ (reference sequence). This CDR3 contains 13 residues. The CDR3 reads CASSPGGDQPQHF. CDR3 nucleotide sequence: TGTGCCAGCAGCCCAGGGGGCGATCAGCCCCAGCATTTT.

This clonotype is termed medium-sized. CDR3 DNA sequence: TGTGCCAGCAGTTTTCGCGGGGCGGACTATGGCTACACCTTC. Protein: CASSFRGADYGYTF. This chain connects TRBV12-3 or TRBV12-4 to TRBJ1-2; a possible D gene is TRBD1 (5 bases). This CDR3 comprises 14 residues. Trimming left V 3 bases short and J 3 bases short, with 11 bases between.

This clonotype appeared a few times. The CDR3 is CAKATTGNGSGNEQFF. CDR3 coding DNA: TGTGCCAAAGCGACGACAGGGAACGGGTCGGGGAATGAGCAGTTCTTC. V and J are TRBV21-1 and TRBJ2-1; the table calls TRBD1, which could not be checked here. TRBV21-1 is a recognized pseudogene. The CDR3 is 16 amino acids.

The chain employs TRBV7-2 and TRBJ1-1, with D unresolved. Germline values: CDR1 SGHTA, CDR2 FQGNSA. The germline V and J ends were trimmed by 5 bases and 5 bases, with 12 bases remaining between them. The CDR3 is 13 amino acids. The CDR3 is CASSTPTGTEAFF. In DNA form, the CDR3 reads TGTGCCAGCAGCACTCCAACGGGGACTGAAGCTTTCTTT. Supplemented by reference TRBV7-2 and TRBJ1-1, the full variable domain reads GAGVSQSPSNKVTEKGKDVELRCDPISGHTALYWYRQSLGQGLEFLIYFQGNSAPDKSGLPSDRFSAERTGGSVSTLTIQRTQQEDSAVYLCASSTPTGTEAFFGQGTRLTVV.

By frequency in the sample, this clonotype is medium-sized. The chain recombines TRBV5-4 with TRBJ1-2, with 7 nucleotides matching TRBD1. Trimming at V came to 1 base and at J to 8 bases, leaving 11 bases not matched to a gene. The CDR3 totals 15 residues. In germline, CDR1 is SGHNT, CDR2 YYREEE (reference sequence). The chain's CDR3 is CASSLPTGRLKGYTF. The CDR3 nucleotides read TGTGCCAGCAGCTTGCCGACAGGGCGCTTGAAGGGCTACACCTTC.

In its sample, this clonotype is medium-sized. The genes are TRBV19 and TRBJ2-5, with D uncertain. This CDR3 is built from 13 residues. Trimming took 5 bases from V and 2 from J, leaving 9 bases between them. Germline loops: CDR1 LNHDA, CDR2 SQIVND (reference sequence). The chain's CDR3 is CASSPNGQETQYF. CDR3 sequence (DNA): TGTGCCAGTAGTCCCAACGGGCAAGAGACCCAGTACTTC.

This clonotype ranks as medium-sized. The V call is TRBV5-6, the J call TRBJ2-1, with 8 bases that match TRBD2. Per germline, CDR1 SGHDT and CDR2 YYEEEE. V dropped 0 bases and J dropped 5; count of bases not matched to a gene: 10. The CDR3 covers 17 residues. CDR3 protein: CASSLAGARGDHNEQFF. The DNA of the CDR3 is TGTGCCAGCAGCTTGGCCGGGGCGCGGGGGGATCACAATGAGCAGTTCTTC. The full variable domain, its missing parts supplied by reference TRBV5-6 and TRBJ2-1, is DAGVTQSPTHLIKTRGQQVTLRCSPKSGHDTVSWYQQALGQGPQFIFQYYEEEERQRGNFPDRFSGHQFPNYSSELNVNALLLGDSALYLCASSLAGARGDHNEQFFGPGTRLTVL.

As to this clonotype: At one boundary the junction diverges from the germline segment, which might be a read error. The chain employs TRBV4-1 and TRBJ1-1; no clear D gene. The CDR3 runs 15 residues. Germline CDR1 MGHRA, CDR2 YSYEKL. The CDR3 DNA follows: TGCGCCAGCAGACAAGATTGGCCAGGCGGAACTGAAGCTTTCTTT. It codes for CASRQDWPGGTEAFF.

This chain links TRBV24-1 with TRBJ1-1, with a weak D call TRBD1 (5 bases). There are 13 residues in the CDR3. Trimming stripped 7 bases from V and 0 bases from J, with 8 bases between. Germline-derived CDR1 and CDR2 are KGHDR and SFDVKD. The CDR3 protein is CATRRQMNTEAFF. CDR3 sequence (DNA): TGTGCCACCAGGAGACAGATGAACACTGAAGCTTTCTTT.

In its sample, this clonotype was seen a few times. The DNA of the CDR3 is TGTGCCAGCAGCCAAGGGAACGTCTACGAGCAGTACTTC. Protein product: CASSQGNVYEQYF. V gene TRBV14 combines with J gene TRBJ2-7; D gene ambiguous. Germline V gene data show CDR1 as SGHDN and CDR2 as FVKESK. This CDR3 contains 13 residues. Trimming stripped 1 base from V and 3 bases from J, with 7 bases between.